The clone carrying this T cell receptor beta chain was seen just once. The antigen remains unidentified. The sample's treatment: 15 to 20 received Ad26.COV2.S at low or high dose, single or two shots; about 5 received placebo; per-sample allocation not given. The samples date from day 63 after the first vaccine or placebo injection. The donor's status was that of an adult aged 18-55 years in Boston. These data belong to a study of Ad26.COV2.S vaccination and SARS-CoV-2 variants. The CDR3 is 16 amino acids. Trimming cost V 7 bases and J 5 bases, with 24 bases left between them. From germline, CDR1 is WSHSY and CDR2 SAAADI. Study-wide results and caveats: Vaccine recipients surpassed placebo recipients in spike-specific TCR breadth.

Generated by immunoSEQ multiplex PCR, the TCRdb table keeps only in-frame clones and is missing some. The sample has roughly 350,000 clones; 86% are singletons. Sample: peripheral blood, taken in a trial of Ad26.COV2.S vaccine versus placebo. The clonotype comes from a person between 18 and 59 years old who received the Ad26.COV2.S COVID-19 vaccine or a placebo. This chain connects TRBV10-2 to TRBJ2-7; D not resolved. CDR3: CASNPAKAAWLDEQYF. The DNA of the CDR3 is TGCGCCAGCAACCCAGCGAAGGCGGCGTGGTTAGACGAGCAGTACTTC.